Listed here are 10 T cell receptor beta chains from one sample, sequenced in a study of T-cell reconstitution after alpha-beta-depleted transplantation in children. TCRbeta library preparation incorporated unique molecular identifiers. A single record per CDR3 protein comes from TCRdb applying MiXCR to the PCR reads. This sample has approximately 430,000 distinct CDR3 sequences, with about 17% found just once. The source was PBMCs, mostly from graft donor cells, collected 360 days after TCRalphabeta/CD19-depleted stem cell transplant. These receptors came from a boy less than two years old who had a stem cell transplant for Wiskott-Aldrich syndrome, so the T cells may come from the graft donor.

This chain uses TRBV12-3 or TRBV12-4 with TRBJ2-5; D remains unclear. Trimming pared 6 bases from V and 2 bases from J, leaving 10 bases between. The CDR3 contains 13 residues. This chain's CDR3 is CASRYWGQETQYF. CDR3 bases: TGTGCCAGCAGATACTGGGGTCAAGAGACCCAGTACTTC.

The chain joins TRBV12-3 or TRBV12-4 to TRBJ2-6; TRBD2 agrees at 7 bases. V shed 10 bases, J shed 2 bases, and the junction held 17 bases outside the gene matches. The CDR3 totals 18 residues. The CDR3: CAIRVRPAGGAGANVLTF. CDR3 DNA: TGTGCCATCAGGGTGAGGCCCGCTGGGGGGGCTGGGGCCAACGTCCTGACTTTC.

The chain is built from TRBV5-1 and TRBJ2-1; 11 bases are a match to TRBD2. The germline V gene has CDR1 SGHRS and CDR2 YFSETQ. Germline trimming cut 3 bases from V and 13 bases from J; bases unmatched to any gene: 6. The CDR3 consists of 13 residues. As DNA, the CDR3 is TGCGCCAGCAGCTCGGGACTAGCGGTTAAACAGTTCTTC. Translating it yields CASSSGLAVKQFF.

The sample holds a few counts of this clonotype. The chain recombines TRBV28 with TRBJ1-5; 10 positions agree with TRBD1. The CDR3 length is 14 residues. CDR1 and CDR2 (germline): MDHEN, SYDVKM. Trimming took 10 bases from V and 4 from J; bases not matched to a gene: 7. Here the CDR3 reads CATHDRGRNQPQHF. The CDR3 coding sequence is TGTGCCACCCATGACAGGGGGCGAAATCAGCCCCAGCATTTT.

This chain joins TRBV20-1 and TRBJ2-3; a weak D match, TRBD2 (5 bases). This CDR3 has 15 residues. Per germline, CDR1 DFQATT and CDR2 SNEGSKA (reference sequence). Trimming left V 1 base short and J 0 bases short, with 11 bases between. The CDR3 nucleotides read TGCAGTGCTAGAGGCCTAGCAGCTAGCACAGATACGCAGTATTTT. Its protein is CSARGLAASTDTQYF.

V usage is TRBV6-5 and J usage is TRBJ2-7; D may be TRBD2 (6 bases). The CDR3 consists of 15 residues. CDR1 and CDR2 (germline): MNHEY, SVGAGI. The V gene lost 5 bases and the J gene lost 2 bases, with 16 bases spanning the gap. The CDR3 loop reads CASSLMGTGAYEQYF. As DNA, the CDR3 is TGTGCCAGCAGTCTGATGGGGACGGGGGCCTACGAGCAGTACTTC.

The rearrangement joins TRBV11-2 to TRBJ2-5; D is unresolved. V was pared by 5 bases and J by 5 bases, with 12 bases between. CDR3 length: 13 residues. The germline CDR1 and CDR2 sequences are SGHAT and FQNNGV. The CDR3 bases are TGTGCCAGCAGCCCCTATAGTGGCGAGACCCAGTACTTC. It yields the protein CASSPYSGETQYF.

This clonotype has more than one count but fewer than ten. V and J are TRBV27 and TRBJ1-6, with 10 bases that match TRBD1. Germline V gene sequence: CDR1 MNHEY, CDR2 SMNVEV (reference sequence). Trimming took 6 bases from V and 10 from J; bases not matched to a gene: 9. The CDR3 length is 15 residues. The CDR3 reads CASSPLGTGVSPLHF. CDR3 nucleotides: TGTGCCAGCAGCCCCTTGGGGACAGGGGTCTCACCCCTCCACTTT.

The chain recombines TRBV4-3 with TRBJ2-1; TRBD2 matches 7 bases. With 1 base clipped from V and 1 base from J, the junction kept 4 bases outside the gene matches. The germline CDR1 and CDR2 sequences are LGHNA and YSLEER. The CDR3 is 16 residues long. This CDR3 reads CASSQVSSGSYNEQFF. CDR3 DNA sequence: TGCGCCAGCAGCCAAGTGTCTAGCGGATCCTACAATGAGCAGTTCTTC.

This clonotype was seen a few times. The CDR3 DNA reads as TGTGCCAGCAGTTTAGGAGACAGTAACGCAGATACGCAGTATTTT. It specifies CASSLGDSNADTQYF. The chain uses TRBV28 and TRBJ2-3; D might be TRBD1 (5 bases). CDR1 and CDR2 from the germline V gene are MDHEN and SYDVKM. The V and J ends lost 2 bases and 4 bases respectively, with 13 bases between them. CDR3 size: 15 residues. The variable domain in full, with the rest retrieved from reference TRBV28 and TRBJ2-3, is DVKVTQSSRYLVKRTGEKVFLECVQDMDHENMFWYRQDPGLGLRLIYFSYDVKMKEKGDIPEGYSVSREKKERFSLILESASTNQTSMYLCASSLGDSNADTQYFGPGTRLTVL.